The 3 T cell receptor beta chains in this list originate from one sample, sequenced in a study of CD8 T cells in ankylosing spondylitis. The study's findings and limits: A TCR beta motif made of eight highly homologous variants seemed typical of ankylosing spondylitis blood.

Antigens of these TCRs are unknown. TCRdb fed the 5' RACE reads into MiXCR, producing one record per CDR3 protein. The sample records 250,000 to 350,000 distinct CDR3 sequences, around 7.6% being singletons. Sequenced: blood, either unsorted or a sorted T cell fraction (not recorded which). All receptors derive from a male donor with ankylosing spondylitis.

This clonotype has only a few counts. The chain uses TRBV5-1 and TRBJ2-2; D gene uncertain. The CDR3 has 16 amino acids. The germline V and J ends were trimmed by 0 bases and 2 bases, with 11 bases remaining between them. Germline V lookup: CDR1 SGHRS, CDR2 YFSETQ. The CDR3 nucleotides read TGCGCCAGCAGCTTGGGAAGCGAGCTCAACACCGGGGAGCTGTTTTTT. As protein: CASSLGSELNTGELFF. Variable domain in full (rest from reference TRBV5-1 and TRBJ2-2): KAGVTQTPRYLIKTRGQQVTLSCSPISGHRSVSWYQQTPGQGLQFLFEYFSETQRNKGNFPGRFSGRQFSNSRSEMNVSTLELGDSALYLCASSLGSELNTGELFFGEGSRLTVL.

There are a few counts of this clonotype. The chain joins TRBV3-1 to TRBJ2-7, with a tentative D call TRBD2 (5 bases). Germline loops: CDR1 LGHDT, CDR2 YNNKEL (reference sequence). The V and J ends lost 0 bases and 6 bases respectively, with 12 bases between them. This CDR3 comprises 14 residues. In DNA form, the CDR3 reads TGTGCCAGCAGCCAAGATCTGGCGGGTCGCGAGCAGTACTTC. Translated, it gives CASSQDLAGREQYF.

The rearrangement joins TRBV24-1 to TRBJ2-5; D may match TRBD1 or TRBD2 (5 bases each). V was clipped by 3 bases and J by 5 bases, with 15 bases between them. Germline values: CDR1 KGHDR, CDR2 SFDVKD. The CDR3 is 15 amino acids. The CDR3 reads CATSDPGTGTETQYF. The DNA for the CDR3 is TGTGCCACCAGTGATCCGGGGACCGGGACGGAGACCCAGTACTTC.